What follows describes a single T cell receptor beta chain. Some clones are missing from TCRdb's copy, which holds only in-frame ones; the method was immunoSEQ multiplex PCR. The table records roughly 350,000 clones, about 85% of them present only once. The sample comes from a study of Ad26.COV2.S vaccination and SARS-CoV-2 variants. Study-level background: Administration of Ad26.COV2.S was intramuscular, either once or twice 56 days apart.

Treatment noted: 19 received Ad26.COV2.S at low or high dose, single or two shots; 5 received placebo; per-sample allocation not given. Samples came from day 63 after the first vaccine or placebo injection. In germline, CDR1 is MDHEN, CDR2 SYDVKM. The V segment lost 3 bases and the J segment 3 bases; nucleotides outside the gene matches: 7. The CDR3 has 15 amino acids. This material consisted of peripheral blood, taken in a trial of Ad26.COV2.S vaccine versus placebo. This rearrangement joins TRBV28 to TRBJ2-5; 7 nucleotides line up with TRBD2. The sequence came from a person between 18 and 60 years old who received the Ad26.COV2.S COVID-19 vaccine or a placebo. CDR3 amino acids: CASSFISGLKETQYF. CDR3 in DNA: TGTGCCAGCAGTTTCATATCGGGACTAAAAGAGACCCAGTACTTC.